The 4 T cell receptor beta chains given below trace back to one sample, sequenced in a study of T cells in narcolepsy (dated by TCRdb to between 2017 and 2018). Library generation was performed with the immunoSEQ multiplex PCR assay. Sourced from immuneACCESS, this table was stored by TCRdb with only in-frame sequences that have V and J called. A share of the clones is absent; for the studies checked, an unresolved V gene accounts for under half, and the remainder has no known explanation. This sample lists 30,000 or so clones; 79% were detected once. The ten biggest clones cover under 5% of the sample. The sequencing sample was made of memory (CD45RA-) CD4+ T cells from blood. The cell subset or site label, read with the paper, signifies: memory T cells sorted ex vivo from peripheral blood. The source of these receptors is a human donor in good health.

The chain combines TRBV6-1 with TRBJ1-1; D may be TRBD1 (5 bases). CDR3 size: 14 residues. Germline CDR1 MNHNS, CDR2 SASEGT. Trimming left V 5 bases short and J 2 bases short, with 12 bases between. CDR3 DNA: TGTGCCAGCAGTTTTCAGGGCTCAAACACTGAAGCTTTCTTT. As protein: CASSFQGSNTEAFF.

J is TRBJ1-1 and V is TRBV19, with D hard to call. V lost 3 bases and J lost 6, with 11 bases in between. CDR3 length equals 13 residues. Per germline, CDR1 LNHDA and CDR2 SQIVND (reference sequence). The CDR3 bases are TGTGCCAGTAGTATGGCGGCAGCCCCTGAAGCTTTCTTT. It yields the protein CASSMAAAPEAFF.

This chain uses TRBV7-6 with TRBJ2-7; TRBD2 agrees at 13 bases. The ends lost 5 bases at V and 6 bases at J; junction bases unmatched: 4. The CDR3 loop spans 14 amino acids. In germline, CDR1 is SGHVS, CDR2 FNYEAQ. CDR3 residues: CASSPGTSGTEQYF. CDR3 bases: TGTGCCAGCAGCCCCGGGACTAGCGGGACCGAGCAGTACTTC.

This sequence joins TRBV28 and TRBJ2-7; 7 bases map to TRBD2. The V gene end was trimmed by 6 bases and the J gene end by 5 bases; junction bases not matched to a gene: 10. CDR1 is MDHEN and CDR2 is SYDVKM in the germline V gene. The CDR3 runs to 14 residues. DNA for the CDR3: TGTGCCAGCAGCCAGCCGGGGGGTGCCCACGAGCAGTACTTC. Amino acid sequence: CASSQPGGAHEQYF.